This entry lists 2 T cell receptor beta chains sequenced from one sample in a study of response to subunit inactivated influenza vaccine. TCRdb processed the RT-PCR reads anew with MiXCR; each CDR3 protein has one entry. Counted here are around 760,000 distinct CDR3 sequences, about 14% occurring once; the ten biggest clones make up around 6.5%. Specimen: PBMCs from blood, collected 14 to 15 days before vaccination. These receptor sequences come from a man aged 45-65 years who received an inactivated influenza vaccine.

This clonotype was seen more than once but under ten times. The chain carries TRBV30 and TRBJ2-1; TRBD1 matches at 11 bases. V shed 5 bases, J shed 4 bases, and the junction held 10 bases outside the gene matches. Germline V gives CDR1 GTSNPN, CDR2 SVGIG (reference sequence). This CDR3 is built from 16 residues. CDR3 nucleotides: TGTGCCTGGGGCCCTAAGGGGACAGGGGGTTACAATGAGCAGTTCTTC. It translates to CAWGPKGTGGYNEQFF.

The V and J genes are TRBV28 and TRBJ2-7; the match to TRBD1 covers 8 bases. The germline gives CDR1 MDHEN, CDR2 SYDVKM. Trimming removed 3 bases from V and 1 base from J; junction bases left unmatched: 5. The CDR3 is 15 residues long. The DNA for the CDR3 is TGTGCCAGCAGTTTTTCGGACAGGGTATCCTACGAGCAGTACTTC. Translated: CASSFSDRVSYEQYF.